Given below is one T cell receptor beta chain in context. Additional DNA sequences in this sample encode the identical CDR3. This sample is part of a study of blood T cell repertoires in COVID-19. For the study at large: Samples taken during acute and convalescent COVID-19 were collected in the United States, Italy and Spain. PBMCs, B-cell-depleted T cells, or T cells provided the cDNA or gDNA that made up the material.

Seattle patient enrollment occurred during active infection, with longitudinal follow-up thereafter. Per the original methods: Estimated nucleated cell counts came from reference gene primer amplification. Generated by immunoSEQ multiplex PCR, the TCRdb table keeps only in-frame clones and is missing some. V and J calls and clone size come straight from that table; D and trimming were deduced from the DNA. The top ten clones hold around 12% of a sample with around 430,000 clones, 88% of them seen once. The CDR3 spans 13 residues. Trimming shortened V by 1 base and J by 2 bases, and 6 bases separated the two germline ends. CDR1 and CDR2 from the germline V gene are SEHNR and FQNEAQ (reference sequence).

Sequencing was performed on peripheral blood. The receptor comes from a woman between 45 and 60 years old with COVID-19, enrolled during active disease. The rearrangement links TRBV7-9 to TRBJ2-7; D possibly corresponds to TRBD2 (5 bases). The CDR3 nucleotides are TGTGCCAGCAGCTTAGGGACTGCCTACGAGCAGTACTTC. Protein product: CASSLGTAYEQYF. The complete variable domain, with remaining parts taken from reference TRBV7-9 and TRBJ2-7, reads DTGVSQNPRHKITKRGQNVTFRCDPISEHNRLYWYRQTLGQGPEFLTYFQNEAQLEKSRLLSDRFSAERPKGSFSTLEIQRTEQGDSAMYLCASSLGTAYEQYFGPGTRLTVT.